This TCR beta chain appears in the sequencing data of a study of T cell responses to AZD1222 COVID-19 vaccine. Regarding the study as a whole: Dominant CD4 TCR responses targeted spike regions 160-218 and 743-854.

A note on this clone: Its antigen is not identified.

Measured with immunoSEQ multiplex PCR; TCRdb has only the in-frame clones, and not every one. The sample contains 90,000 or so clones, roughly 87% of which appear only once. Material: peripheral blood, obtained 28 days after the second AZD1222 dose. This TCR was recovered from an adult who received the AZD1222 COVID-19 vaccine.

The CDR3 loop reads CASSVGALGTDTQYF. As DNA, the CDR3 is TGTGCCAGCAGCGTAGGGGCGCTAGGCACAGATACGCAGTATTTT. The gene calls are TRBV9 and TRBJ2-3; D remains unclear. With 0 bases removed from V and 1 base from J, the gap between germline ends came to 9 bases. This CDR3 is 15 amino acids long. Germline CDR1 is SGDLS and CDR2 is YYNGEE.